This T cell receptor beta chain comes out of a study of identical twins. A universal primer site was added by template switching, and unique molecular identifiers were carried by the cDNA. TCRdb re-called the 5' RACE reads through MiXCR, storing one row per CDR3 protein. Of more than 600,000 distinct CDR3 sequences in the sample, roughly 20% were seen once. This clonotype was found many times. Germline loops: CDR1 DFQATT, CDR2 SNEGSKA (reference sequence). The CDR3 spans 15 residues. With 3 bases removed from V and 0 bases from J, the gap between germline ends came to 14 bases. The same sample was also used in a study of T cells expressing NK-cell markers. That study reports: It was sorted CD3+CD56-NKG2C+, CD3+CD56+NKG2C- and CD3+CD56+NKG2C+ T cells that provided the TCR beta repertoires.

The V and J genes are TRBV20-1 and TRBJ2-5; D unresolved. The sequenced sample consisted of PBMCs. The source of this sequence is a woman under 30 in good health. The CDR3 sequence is CSASVSLLYQETQYF. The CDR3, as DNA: TGCAGTGCTAGCGTCTCGCTCCTGTACCAAGAGACCCAGTACTTC.